This T cell receptor (beta chain) was observed in a study of shared clonotypes between healthy human individuals. Overall study findings and caveats: Naive subsets tended to show greater estimated richness than memory subsets.

On this clone: What it recognizes is unknown.

The assay was carried out at the deep level. Around 30,000 T cell genomes, or approximately 0.2 ug DNA, went into the sorted-subset replicate PCRs. Sequencing was performed with immunoSEQ multiplex PCR; in TCRdb, only in-frame clones are kept and a portion is missing. The data hold under 2,000,000 clones, with roughly 95% observed a single time. This CDR3 contains 14 residues. The germline CDR1 and CDR2 sequences are SEHNR and FQNEAQ (reference sequence). V dropped 1 base and J dropped 2 bases, with 8 bases sitting between them. Positive CCR7 selection of CD45RO-negative cells yielded the naive CD8 cells, and terminally differentiated effector memory CD45RA+ cells were excluded. Donors, without exception, were Caucasian adults residing in Nashville, Tennessee.

Specimen: naive CD8+ T cells sorted from blood. This sequence was found in a man between 18 and 35 years old in good health. The chain has TRBV7-9 and TRBJ2-5, with D perhaps matching TRBD1 or TRBD2 (5 bases each). Here the CDR3 reads CASSLGGWQETQYF. The CDR3 DNA sequence: TGTGCCAGCAGCTTAGGGGGGTGGCAAGAGACCCAGTACTTC.